These 26 T cell receptor beta chains came from one sample sequenced in a study of beta chain features in type 1 diabetes. The authors reverse transcribed all of the isolated RNA, so sequencing captured expressed TCRB transcripts. Clones were read by immunoSEQ multiplex PCR, and TCRdb kept only the in-frame ones, dropping some. The data hold hundreds of thousands of clones, with less than 9.5% observed a single time. The sequencing input was central memory CD4+ T cells from blood. The receptor source for this set is a woman aged 18-35 years in good health.

V is TRBV25-1 and J is TRBJ2-1, with 16 nucleotides matching TRBD2. This CDR3 has 13 residues. The V gene end was trimmed by 11 bases and the J gene end by 13 bases; junction bases not matched to a gene: 8. Germline CDR1 reads MGHDK; CDR2 reads SYGVNS. The CDR3 DNA reads TGTGCCGCGGGACTAGCGGGAGGGACGGATCAGTTCTTC. The encoded protein is CAAGLAGGTDQFF.

This clone has just a few counts. A much larger clone lies a single base off, so this may be a read error. The CDR3 region has the DNA TGTGCCAGCAGCGTATCTGGGGCCAACGTCCTGACTTTC. It encodes CASSVSGANVLTF. The gene calls are TRBV5-4 and TRBJ2-6, with unresolved D. CDR3 size: 13 residues. CDR1 SGHNT and CDR2 YYREEE come from the germline V gene (reference sequence). V lost 4 bases to trimming and J lost 1 base, with 3 bases between them.

This clone appeared a few times. The chain links TRBV28 to TRBJ1-3, with 9 bases identical to TRBD1. The CDR3 runs to 14 residues. The germline CDR1 and CDR2 sequences are MDHEN and SYDVKM. Trimming cost V 6 bases and J 2 bases; bases outside gene matches: 2. The CDR3 DNA reads as TGTGCCAGCAGACGGACAGGGGCTGGAAACACCATATATTTT. It yields the protein CASRRTGAGNTIYF.

This chain uses TRBV7-8 with TRBJ2-3, with TRBD2 matching 10 bases. The V gene's germline CDR1 is SGHVS and CDR2 FQNEAQ. The CDR3 is 13 residues long. Germline trimming cut 4 bases from V and 10 bases from J; bases unmatched to any gene: 5. CDR3 DNA sequence: TGTGCCAGCAGCTCGGCCGGGACTAGCGCGCAGTATTTT. It encodes CASSSAGTSAQYF.

The rearrangement joins TRBV10-3 to TRBJ1-2; no definite D call. The CDR3 contains 12 residues. The germline CDR1 and CDR2 sequences are ENHRY and SYGVKD. The germline V and J ends were trimmed by 3 bases and 4 bases, with 6 bases remaining between them. The CDR3 here is CAISDQAYGYTF. DNA of the CDR3: TGTGCCATCAGTGATCAGGCCTATGGCTACACCTTC.

J is TRBJ2-5 and V is TRBV11-2; tentatively, D is TRBD2 (6 bases). The ends were cut back, 1 base at V and 5 bases at J, with 11 bases in the middle. CDR1 and CDR2 from the germline V gene are SGHAT and FQNNGV. The CDR3 consists of 14 residues. CDR3 nucleotides: TGTGCCAGCAGCTTAGTACGGGCGGGGGAGACCCAGTACTTC. It encodes CASSLVRAGETQYF.

Comment on this clone: A read error is the likely source, as a far larger clone sits one nucleotide away. The chain uses TRBV29-1 and TRBJ2-2, with 7 positions matching TRBD1. Germline CDR1 SQVTM, CDR2 ANQGSEA. There are 13 residues in the CDR3. CDR3 nucleotides: TGCTGCGGCTCAAGGGGGCTTGGCGGGGAGCTGTTTTTT. Translating it yields CCGSRGLGGELFF.

This chain connects TRBV27 to TRBJ2-5, with 10 positions matching TRBD2. There are 19 residues in the CDR3. The germline CDR1 and CDR2 sequences are MNHEY and SMNVEV (reference sequence). V was pared by 5 bases and J by 5 bases, with 20 bases of the junction left unmatched. In DNA form, the CDR3 reads TGTGCCAGCAGTAGGCGGGGCACTTACTCTAGCGGGAGTGTTGAGACCCAGTACTTC. This sequence encodes CASSRRGTYSSGSVETQYF.

V gene TRBV10-3 combines with J gene TRBJ1-1; D not certain. CDR1 and CDR2 from the germline V gene are ENHRY and SYGVKD. The V gene lost 3 bases and the J gene lost 4 bases, with 18 bases spanning the gap. The CDR3 is made up of 16 amino acids. CDR3: CAISDHQGKGGTEAFF. CDR3 coding DNA: TGTGCCATCAGTGATCACCAAGGAAAGGGCGGCACTGAAGCTTTCTTT.

J is TRBJ2-1 and V is TRBV5-1; 7 positions match TRBD1. The length of the CDR3 is 15 residues. CDR1 and CDR2 from the germline V gene are SGHRS and YFSETQ. J gave up 7 bases and V 4 bases, and 11 bases lay outside the gene matches. In DNA, the CDR3 is TGCGCCAGCAGCGTGGGGGACAGTCGGAGGAATGAGCAGTTCTTC. This codes for CASSVGDSRRNEQFF.

This chain joins TRBV7-4 and TRBJ2-3, with 10 bases lining up with TRBD1. The germline V gene encodes CDR1 SGHVT and CDR2 SQSDAQ. This CDR3 region has 16 residues. Trimming removed 5 bases from V and 1 base from J; junction bases left unmatched: 6. Here the CDR3 DNA reads TGTGCCAGCAGCCACGTCGGGACAGGGGGCACAGATACGCAGTATTTT. This gives the protein CASSHVGTGGTDTQYF.

This clone was counted at least ten times. J is TRBJ2-7 and V is TRBV28, with 7 nucleotides matching TRBD2. Germline-derived CDR1 and CDR2 are MDHEN and SYDVKM. J lost 0 bases, V lost 3 bases, and 5 bases had no gene match. The CDR3 covers 15 residues. The CDR3 bases are TGTGCCAGCAGTTTTTGGGGAGGGAGCTCCTACGAGCAGTACTTC. Amino acid sequence: CASSFWGGSSYEQYF.

This clone has just a few counts. This chain uses TRBV10-3 with TRBJ2-7; TRBD1 matches at 8 bases. Germline trimming cut 1 base from V and 0 bases from J; bases unmatched to any gene: 2. This CDR3 contains 15 residues. CDR1 is ENHRY and CDR2 is SYGVKD in the germline V gene. CDR3 loop: CAISEFDRGSYEQYF. Written as DNA, the CDR3 is TGTGCCATCAGTGAGTTTGACAGGGGCTCCTACGAGCAGTACTTC.

This clone was seen more than once but under ten times. This rearrangement joins TRBV28 to TRBJ2-5, with D maybe TRBD1 (6 bases). The V end was cut by 8 bases, the J end by 2 bases, with 12 bases between. Looked up from germline, CDR1 is MDHEN and CDR2 is SYDVKM. The CDR3 consists of 13 residues. The CDR3 spells CASQSGQQETQYF. DNA for the CDR3: TGTGCCAGCCAGTCTGGACAGCAAGAGACCCAGTACTTC.

V and J are TRBV16 and TRBJ1-2; D perhaps matches TRBD1 (6 bases). This CDR3 comprises 15 residues. The V end was cut by 0 bases, the J end by 8 bases, with 16 bases between. Germline CDR1 is KGHSY and CDR2 is FQNENV. DNA of the CDR3: TGTGCCAGCAGCCAATCTACTAACAGGGTGGTCGGCTACACCTTC. This gives the protein CASSQSTNRVVGYTF. The full variable domain, its missing parts supplied by reference TRBV16 and TRBJ1-2, is GEEVAQTPKHLVRGEGQKAKLYCAPIKGHSYVFWYQQVLKNEFKFLISFQNENVFDETGMPKERFSAKCLPNSPCSLEIQATKLEDSAVYFCASSQSTNRVVGYTFGSGTRLTVV.

In its sample, this clone was seen a few times. This chain uses TRBV4-1 with TRBJ2-4; weak D call: TRBD2 (6 bases). Trimming shortened V by 3 bases and J by 9 bases, and 9 bases separated the two germline ends. This CDR3 region has 12 residues. Germline V gene lookup returns CDR1 MGHRA and CDR2 YSYEKL. In DNA form, the CDR3 reads TGCGCCAGCAGCCATCTGGGAGGCATTCAGTACTTC. It encodes CASSHLGGIQYF.

This clone has a handful of counts. The rearrangement uses TRBV28 and TRBJ2-7, with a weak D call TRBD2 (5 bases). Germline CDR1 is MDHEN and CDR2 is SYDVKM. Trimming took off 2 bases at V and 4 bases at J, with 9 bases between the two ends. The CDR3 consists of 13 residues. This chain's CDR3 is CASSLPSPYEQYF. CDR3 nucleotide sequence: TGTGCCAGCAGTTTACCTAGCCCTTACGAGCAGTACTTC.

In its sample, this clone was seen a few times. This same CDR3 is encoded by further DNA sequences in the sample. The rearrangement links TRBV5-1 to TRBJ2-3; possible D gene TRBD2, 6 bases. This CDR3 spans 14 amino acids. CDR1 is SGHRS and CDR2 is YFSETQ in the germline V gene. Trimming shortened V by 4 bases and J by 0 bases, and 9 bases separated the two germline ends. CDR3 in amino acids: CASSLGTSTDTQYF. DNA of the CDR3: TGCGCCAGCAGCCTAGGGACTAGCACAGATACGCAGTATTTT. The full variable domain, its missing parts supplied by reference TRBV5-1 and TRBJ2-3, is KAGVTQTPRYLIKTRGQQVTLSCSPISGHRSVSWYQQTPGQGLQFLFEYFSETQRNKGNFPGRFSGRQFSNSRSEMNVSTLELGDSALYLCASSLGTSTDTQYFGPGTRLTVL.

This clone appeared a few times. This chain connects TRBV28 to TRBJ2-2; no reliable D call. The CDR3 is 15 residues long. Trimming stripped 3 bases from V and 5 bases from J, with 13 bases between. From germline, CDR1 is MDHEN and CDR2 SYDVKM. CDR3 in amino acids: CASSLGSSGTGELFF. For the CDR3, the DNA is TGTGCCAGCAGTTTGGGTTCATCTGGGACCGGGGAGCTGTTTTTT.

This clone was observed a few times. V usage is TRBV6-5 and J usage is TRBJ2-7; 7 bases line up with TRBD1. There are 16 residues in the CDR3. Trimming at V came to 4 bases and at J to 5 bases, leaving 14 bases not matched to a gene. Germline values: CDR1 MNHEY, CDR2 SVGAGI. CDR3 in DNA: TGTGCCAGCAGTTTTTGGAGCATGACAGGGCTCCACGAGCAGTACTTC. This sequence encodes CASSFWSMTGLHEQYF.

This clone was counted between two and nine times. A read error may explain this, as a much larger clone is one base away. The chain combines TRBV7-9 with TRBJ1-1; no reliable D call. Germline CDR1 SEHNR, CDR2 FQNEAQ (reference sequence). The CDR3 length is 13 residues. V was shortened by 2 bases and J by 1 base, with 5 bases between the two germline ends. The CDR3 reads CASSLRANTEAFF. For the CDR3, the DNA is TGTGCCAGCAGCTTAAGGGCGAACACTGAAGCTTTCTTT.

The chain links TRBV2 to TRBJ2-1; the D is unclear. This CDR3 spans 12 amino acids. CDR1 and CDR2 from the germline V gene are SNHLY and FYNNEI. V gave up 7 bases and J gave up 6 bases, with 10 bases separating them. The CDR3 sequence is CASIQRGNEQFF. The CDR3 DNA reads TGTGCCAGCATCCAGAGAGGCAATGAGCAGTTCTTC.

V is TRBV18 and J is TRBJ1-1; D may be TRBD1 (5 bases). Trimming cost V 1 base and J 1 base, with 16 bases left between them. The CDR3 is made up of 17 amino acids. Germline loops: CDR1 KGHSH, CDR2 LQKENI. The CDR3 reads CASSPLQLSGGNTEAFF. CDR3 bases: TGTGCCAGCTCACCACTTCAACTAAGCGGGGGGAACACTGAAGCTTTCTTT.

The chain has TRBV27 and TRBJ1-1; no definite D call. V gave up 3 bases and J gave up 3 bases, with 11 bases separating them. From germline, CDR1 is MNHEY and CDR2 SMNVEV (reference sequence). The CDR3 totals 14 residues. CDR3 residues: CASSFGRVDTEAFF. Here the CDR3 DNA reads TGTGCCAGCAGTTTTGGTAGGGTGGACACTGAAGCTTTCTTT.

The chain carries TRBV11-2 and TRBJ2-7; 7 nucleotides line up with TRBD2. Germline V gene data show CDR1 as SGHAT and CDR2 as FQNNGV. Trimming cost V 5 bases and J 0 bases; bases outside gene matches: 19. The CDR3 totals 19 residues. The DNA of the CDR3 is TGTGCCAGCAGCCGTAGAAGTGAAGAAAGCGGGAAGAGCTCCTACGAGCAGTACTTC. Its protein is CASSRRSEESGKSSYEQYF.

In its sample, this clone was seen a few times. This rearrangement joins TRBV4-2 to TRBJ2-5; 8 bases agree with TRBD1. Germline trimming cut 1 base from V and 5 bases from J; bases unmatched to any gene: 9. The CDR3 has 16 residues. From germline, CDR1 is LGHNA and CDR2 YNFKEQ. CDR3 DNA sequence: TGTGCCAGCAGCCAAGCCTCAGGGGGCGCTTGGGAGACCCAGTACTTC. Its translation: CASSQASGGAWETQYF.